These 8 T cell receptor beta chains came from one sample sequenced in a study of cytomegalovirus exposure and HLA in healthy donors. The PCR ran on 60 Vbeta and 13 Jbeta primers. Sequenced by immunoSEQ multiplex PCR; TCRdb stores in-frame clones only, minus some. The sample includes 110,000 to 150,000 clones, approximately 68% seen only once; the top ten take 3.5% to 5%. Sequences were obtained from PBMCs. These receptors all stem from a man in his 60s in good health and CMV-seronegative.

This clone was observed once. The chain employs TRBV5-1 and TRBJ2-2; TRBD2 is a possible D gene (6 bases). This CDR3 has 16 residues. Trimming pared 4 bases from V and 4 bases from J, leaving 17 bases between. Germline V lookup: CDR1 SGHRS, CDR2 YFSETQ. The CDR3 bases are TGCGCCAGCAGCCGGGGGATCGGAGCCTCCACCGGGGAGCTGTTTTTT. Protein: CASSRGIGASTGELFF.

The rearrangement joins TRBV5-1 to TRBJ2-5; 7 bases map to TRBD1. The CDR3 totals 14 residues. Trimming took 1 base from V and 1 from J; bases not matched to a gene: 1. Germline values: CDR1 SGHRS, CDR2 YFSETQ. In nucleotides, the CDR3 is TGCGCCAGCAGCTTGCACAGGGGCCAAGAGACCCAGTACTTC. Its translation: CASSLHRGQETQYF.

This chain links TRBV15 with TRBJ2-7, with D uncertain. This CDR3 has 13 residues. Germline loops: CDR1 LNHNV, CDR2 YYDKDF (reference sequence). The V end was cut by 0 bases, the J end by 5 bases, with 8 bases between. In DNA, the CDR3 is TGTGCCACCAGCAGAGATCCGTCCGACGAGCAGTACTTC. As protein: CATSRDPSDEQYF.

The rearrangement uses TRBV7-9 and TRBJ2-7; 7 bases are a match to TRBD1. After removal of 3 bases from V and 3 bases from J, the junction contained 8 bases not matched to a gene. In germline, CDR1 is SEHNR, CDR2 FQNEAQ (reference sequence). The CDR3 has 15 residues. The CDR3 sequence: CASSFLYRGVYEQYF. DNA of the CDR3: TGTGCCAGCAGCTTTCTTTACAGGGGCGTCTACGAGCAGTACTTC.

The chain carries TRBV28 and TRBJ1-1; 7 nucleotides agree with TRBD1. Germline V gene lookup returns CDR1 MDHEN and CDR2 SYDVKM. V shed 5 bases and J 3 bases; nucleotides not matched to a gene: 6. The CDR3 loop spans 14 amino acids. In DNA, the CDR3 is TGTGCCAGCAGTCCCCCCAGGGGGTACACTGAAGCTTTCTTT. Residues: CASSPPRGYTEAFF.

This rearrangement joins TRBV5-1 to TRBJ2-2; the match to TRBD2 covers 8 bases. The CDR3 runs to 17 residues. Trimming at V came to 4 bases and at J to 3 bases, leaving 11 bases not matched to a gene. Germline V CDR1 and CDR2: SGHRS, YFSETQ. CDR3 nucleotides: TGCGCCAGCAGCCCCGGGACTAGTTCGATTGACACCGGGGAGCTGTTTTTT. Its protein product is CASSPGTSSIDTGELFF.

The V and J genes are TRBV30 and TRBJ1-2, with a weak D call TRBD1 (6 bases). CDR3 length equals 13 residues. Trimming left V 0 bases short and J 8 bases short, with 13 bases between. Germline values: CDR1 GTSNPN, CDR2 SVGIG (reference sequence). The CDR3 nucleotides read TGTGCCTGGAGTGTAAAGGGGGTGGGGGGCTACACCTTC. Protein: CAWSVKGVGGYTF. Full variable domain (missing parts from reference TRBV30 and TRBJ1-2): SQTIHQWPATLVQPVGSPLSLECTVEGTSNPNLYWYRQAAGRGLQLLFYSVGIGQISSEVPQNLSASRPQDRQFILSSKKLLLSDSGFYLCAWSVKGVGGYTFGSGTRLTVV.

CDR3 coding DNA: TGCAGCGTTGATGGGGGACTTTATGGCTACACCTTC. Its translation is CSVDGGLYGYTF. J is TRBJ1-2 and V is TRBV29-1, with D possibly TRBD1 on 5 matching bases. The V gene's germline CDR1 is SQVTM and CDR2 ANQGSEA. The CDR3 length is 12 residues. Trimming stripped 3 bases from V and 5 bases from J, with 10 bases between. The entire variable domain, with the rest obtained from reference TRBV29-1 and TRBJ1-2, is as follows: SAVISQKPSRDICQRGTSLTIQCQVDSQVTMMFWYRQQPGQSLTLIATANQGSEATYESGFVIDKFPISRPNLTFSTLTVSNMSPEDSSIYLCSVDGGLYGYTFGSGTRLTVV.